Below, 3 T cell receptor beta chains from the same sample are listed, as sequenced in a study of beta chain features in type 1 diabetes. Their recognized antigens are unknown. General study findings and limits: There was a moderate but significant shortening of TCRB CDR3s in all four CD4+ subsets of Type 1 diabetes patients.

Sequenced material consisted of expressed TCRB transcripts (all of the isolated RNA was reverse transcribed). Assay used: immunoSEQ multiplex PCR; TCRdb lists only in-frame clones, some missing. The sample shows 640,000 or so clones, more than 12% of them seen only once. Source material: naive CD4+ T cells from blood. The source of these receptors is a man aged 18 to 35 with type 1 diabetes.

V is TRBV30 and J is TRBJ2-5, with 7 bases fitting TRBD2. From germline, CDR1 is GTSNPN and CDR2 SVGIG (reference sequence). This CDR3 is 12 amino acids long. The trim removed 5 bases at V and 3 bases at J, leaving 3 bases unmatched. CDR3 sequence (DNA): TGTGCCTGGGGGACTAACAAAGAGACCCAGTACTTC. Its translation is CAWGTNKETQYF.

V and J are TRBV14 and TRBJ2-5; 7 bases are a match to TRBD1. Germline V gives CDR1 SGHDN, CDR2 FVKESK. V lost 4 bases, J lost 13 bases, and 12 bases stayed unmatched. The CDR3 extends over 13 amino acids. The CDR3 spells CASSRSGQAPPYF. The CDR3 DNA follows: TGTGCCAGCAGCCGGTCCGGACAGGCGCCCCCGTACTTC. Full variable domain (rest looked up from reference TRBV14 and TRBJ2-5): EAGVTQFPSHSVIEKGQTVTLRCDPISGHDNLYWYRRVMGKEIKFLLHFVKESKQDESGMPNNRFLAERTGGTYSTLKVQPAELEDSGVYFCASSRSGQAPPYFGPGTRLLVL.

The genes are TRBV30 and TRBJ2-5, with TRBD1 as a possible D gene (5 bases). The CDR3 loop spans 13 amino acids. Germline lookup yields CDR1 GTSNPN and CDR2 SVGIG (reference sequence). The V end lost 1 base, the J end lost 1 base, and 7 bases lay between the germline ends. This CDR3 reads CAWSGQGQETQYF. The DNA for the CDR3 is TGTGCCTGGAGTGGCCAGGGCCAAGAGACCCAGTACTTC.